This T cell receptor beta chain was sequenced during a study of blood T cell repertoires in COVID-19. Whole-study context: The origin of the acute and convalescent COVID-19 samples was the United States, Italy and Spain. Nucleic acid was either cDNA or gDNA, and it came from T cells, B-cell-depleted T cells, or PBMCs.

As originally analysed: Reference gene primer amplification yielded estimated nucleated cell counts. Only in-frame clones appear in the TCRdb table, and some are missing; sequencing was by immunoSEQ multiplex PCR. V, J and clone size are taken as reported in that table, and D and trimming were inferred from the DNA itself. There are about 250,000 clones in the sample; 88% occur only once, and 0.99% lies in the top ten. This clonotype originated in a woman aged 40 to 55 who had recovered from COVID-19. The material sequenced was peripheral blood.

The CDR3 sequence is CASSLGWRTSGRYEQYF. The DNA of the CDR3 is TGTGCCAGCAGTTTAGGTTGGAGGACTAGCGGGAGGTACGAGCAGTACTTC. The chain is built from TRBV27 and TRBJ2-7, with 14 bases aligning to TRBD2. This CDR3 contains 17 residues. Germline-derived CDR1 and CDR2 are MNHEY and SMNVEV (reference sequence). V gave up 2 bases and J gave up 4 bases; unmatched junction bases: 7.